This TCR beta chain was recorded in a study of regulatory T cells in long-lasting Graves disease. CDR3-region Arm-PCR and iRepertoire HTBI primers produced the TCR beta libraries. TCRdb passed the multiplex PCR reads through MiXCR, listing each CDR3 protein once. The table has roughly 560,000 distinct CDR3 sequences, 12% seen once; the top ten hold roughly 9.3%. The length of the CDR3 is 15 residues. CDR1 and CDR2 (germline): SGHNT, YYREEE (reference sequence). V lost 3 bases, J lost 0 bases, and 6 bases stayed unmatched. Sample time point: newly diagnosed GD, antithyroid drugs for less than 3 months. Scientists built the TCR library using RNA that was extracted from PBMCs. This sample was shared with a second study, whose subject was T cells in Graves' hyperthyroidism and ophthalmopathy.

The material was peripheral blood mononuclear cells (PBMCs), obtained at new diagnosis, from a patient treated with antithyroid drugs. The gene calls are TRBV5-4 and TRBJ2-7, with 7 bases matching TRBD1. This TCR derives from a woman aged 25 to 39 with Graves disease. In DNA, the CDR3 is TGTGCCAGCAGCTCGAGACAGGGAAGCTCCTACGAGCAGTACTTC. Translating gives CASSSRQGSSYEQYF.